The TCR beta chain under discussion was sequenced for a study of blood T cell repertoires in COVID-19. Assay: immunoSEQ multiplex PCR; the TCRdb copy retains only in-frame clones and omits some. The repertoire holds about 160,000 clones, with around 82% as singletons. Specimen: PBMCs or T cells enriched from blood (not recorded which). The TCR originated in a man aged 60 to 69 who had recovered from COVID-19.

The CDR3 loop reads CASTLPNPPSYTF. The CDR3 coding sequence is TGTGCCAGCACCCTACCTAACCCCCCTAGTTACACCTTC. The chain is built from TRBV28 and TRBJ1-2; the D is unclear. Trimming stripped 7 bases from V and 11 bases from J, with 20 bases between. The germline gives CDR1 MDHEN, CDR2 SYDVKM. The CDR3 is 13 residues long.